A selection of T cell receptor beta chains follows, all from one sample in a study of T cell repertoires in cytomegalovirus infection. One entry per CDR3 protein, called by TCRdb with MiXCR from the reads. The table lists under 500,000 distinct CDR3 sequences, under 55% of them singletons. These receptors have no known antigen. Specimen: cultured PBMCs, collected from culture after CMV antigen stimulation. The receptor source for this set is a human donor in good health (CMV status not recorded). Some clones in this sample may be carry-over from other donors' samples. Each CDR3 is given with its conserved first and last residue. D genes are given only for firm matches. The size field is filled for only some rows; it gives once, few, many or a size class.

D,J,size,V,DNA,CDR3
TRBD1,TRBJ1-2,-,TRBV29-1,TGCAGCGTTGCAGGGGGCGCGGGCTATGGCTACACCTTC,CSVAGGAGYGYTF
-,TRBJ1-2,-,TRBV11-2,TGTGCCAGCAGCATCACAGGCTATGGCTACACCTTC,CASSITGYGYTF
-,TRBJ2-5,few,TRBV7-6,TGTGCCAGCAGCCGGGGTGGGACCCAGTACTTC,CASSRGGTQYF
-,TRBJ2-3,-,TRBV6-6,TGTGCCAGCAGCCCCTTCCGCCTCTCCACAGATACGCAGTATTTT,CASSPFRLSTDTQYF
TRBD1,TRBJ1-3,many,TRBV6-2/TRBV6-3,TGTGCCAGCAGCTGGACAGGGAAGACTGGAAACACCATATATTTT,CASSWTGKTGNTIYF
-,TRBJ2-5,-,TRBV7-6,TGTGCCAGCAGCCCCGCAGGAGGCGCGGAGACCCAGTACTTC,CASSPAGGAETQYF
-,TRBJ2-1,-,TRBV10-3,TGTGCCATCCAAAGCCCCAGCGGGCTATCCTACAATGAGCAGTTCTTC,CAIQSPSGLSYNEQFF
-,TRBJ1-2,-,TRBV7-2,TGTGCCAGCAGCTTAGGGATTGGCTATGGCTACACCTTC,CASSLGIGYGYTF
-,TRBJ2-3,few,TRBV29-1,TGCAGCGTTGAGTCAGGGTTTTCAGATACGCAGTATTTT,CSVESGFSDTQYF
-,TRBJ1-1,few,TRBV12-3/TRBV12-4,TGTGCCAGCAGTCTCAGGGCGCTTGAAGCTTTCTTT,CASSLRALEAFF
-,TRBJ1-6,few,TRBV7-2,TGTGCCAGCAGCTTACCCGCGGAGAATTCACCCCTCCACTTT,CASSLPAENSPLHF
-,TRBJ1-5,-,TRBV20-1,TGCAGTGCTAGAGATTGGGGCAGTCCCTATAGCAATCAGCCCCAGCATTTT,CSARDWGSPYSNQPQHF
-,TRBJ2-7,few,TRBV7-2,TGTGCCAGCGGCCGGGCGGTTCTTCTGCAATACGAGCAGTACTTC,CASGRAVLLQYEQYF
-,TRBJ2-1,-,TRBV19,TGTGCCAGTAGTAGCGTCTCAGGGACCTACAATGAGCAGTTCTTC,CASSSVSGTYNEQFF
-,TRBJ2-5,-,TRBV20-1,TGCAGTGCTAGAGAAAGCGCCGAAGAGACCCAGTACTTC,CSARESAEETQYF
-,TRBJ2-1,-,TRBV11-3,TGTGCCAGCAGCTTAGGCGAACGGGACGGGCAGTTCTTC,CASSLGERDGQFF
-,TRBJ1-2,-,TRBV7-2,TGTGCCAGCAGCTACGGGAGCCCAGTTTCCTATGGCTACACCTTC,CASSYGSPVSYGYTF
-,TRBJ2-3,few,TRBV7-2,TGTGCCAGCAGCCTTGCTCACGGTACAGATACGCAGTATTTT,CASSLAHGTDTQYF
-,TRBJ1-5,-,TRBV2,TGTGCCAGCAGTGCTGTATCGGCCAAGAGTCAGCCCCAGCATTTT,CASSAVSAKSQPQHF
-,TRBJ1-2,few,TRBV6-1,TGTGCCAGCAGGGGAAGAGGAGGCTACACCTTC,CASRGRGGYTF
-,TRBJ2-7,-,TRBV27,TGTGCCAGCAGTTTAAGGGCTATGTACGAGCAGTACTTC,CASSLRAMYEQYF
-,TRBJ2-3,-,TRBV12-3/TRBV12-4,TGTGCCAGCAGTTTTTGGCAGGCCAGCACAGATACGCAGTATTTT,CASSFWQASTDTQYF
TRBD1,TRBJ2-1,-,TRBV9,TGTGCCAGCAGCCCCCCCGGGACAGGGGAGCGGGAGTTGTTCTTC,CASSPPGTGERELFF
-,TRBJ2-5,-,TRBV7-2,TGTGCCAGCAGCTATTTCGCGGAGACCCAGTACTTC,CASSYFAETQYF
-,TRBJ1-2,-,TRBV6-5,TGTGCCAGCAGTAGATCAGGGTACGGCTACACCTTC,CASSRSGYGYTF
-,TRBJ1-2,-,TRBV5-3,TGTGCCAGCAGACTAACAGGGCGAGCTAACTATGGCTACACCTTC,CASRLTGRANYGYTF
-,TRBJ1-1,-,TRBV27,TGTGCCAGCAGCATCCAGGCTAGGAGGGACACTGAAGCTTTCTTT,CASSIQARRDTEAFF
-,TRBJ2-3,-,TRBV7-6,TGTGCCAGCAGCTTAGCCCCCGCCCGAGCGGGCGGCACAGATACGCAGTATTTT,CASSLAPARAGGTDTQYF
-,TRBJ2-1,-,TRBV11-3,TGTGCCAGCAGCCGTACAGGGTCTGTGGTCAATGAGCAGTTCTTC,CASSRTGSVVNEQFF
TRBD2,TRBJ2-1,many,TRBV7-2,TGTGCCAGCAGCCTCTGGGCTAGCGGGACCTACAATGAGCAGTTCTTC,CASSLWASGTYNEQFF
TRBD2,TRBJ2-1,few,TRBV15,TGTGCCACCAGCAGAGATATTCCGACTAGCGGGAGGTATGAGCAGTTCTTC,CATSRDIPTSGRYEQFF
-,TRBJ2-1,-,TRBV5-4,TGTGCCAGCAGCTTGGGCCCTTCCATCCAGCGGGTTTCATACAATGAGCAGTTCTTC,CASSLGPSIQRVSYNEQFF
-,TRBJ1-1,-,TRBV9,TGTGCCAGCAGCGTAGGGGCTACAGGTTTGAACACTGAAGCTTTCTTT,CASSVGATGLNTEAFF
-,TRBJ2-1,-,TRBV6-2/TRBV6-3,TGTGCCAGCAGTTACTCGAGGGCTGACTACTACAATGAGCAGTTCTTC,CASSYSRADYYNEQFF
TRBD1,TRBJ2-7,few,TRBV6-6,TGTGCCAGCAGTGGAAGGACAGGGGGCTACGAGCAGTACTTC,CASSGRTGGYEQYF
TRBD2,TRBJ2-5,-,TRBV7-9,TGTGCCAGCAGCCCTAAACGACTAGCGGGAGCGATACAGACCCAGTACTTC,CASSPKRLAGAIQTQYF
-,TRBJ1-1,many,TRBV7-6,TGTGCCAGCAGCTGGACACAGAACACTGAAGCTTTCTTT,CASSWTQNTEAFF
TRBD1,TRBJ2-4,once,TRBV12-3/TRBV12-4,TGTGCCAGCAGTCCACAGGGGGCCAAAAACATTCAGTACTTC,CASSPQGAKNIQYF
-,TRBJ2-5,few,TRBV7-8,TGTGCCAGCAGCCCTCACAGGGAAGAGACCCAGTACTTC,CASSPHREETQYF
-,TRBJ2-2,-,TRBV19,TGTGCCAGTACCCCAAGGCCGGGGGAGCTGTTTTTT,CASTPRPGELFF
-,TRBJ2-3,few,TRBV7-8,TGTGCCAGCACCCCGGTAGATACGCAGTATTTT,CASTPVDTQYF
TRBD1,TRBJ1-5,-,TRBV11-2,TGTGCCAGCGGCCGGCGGGACAGGGATTATAGCAATCAGCCCCAGCATTTT,CASGRRDRDYSNQPQHF
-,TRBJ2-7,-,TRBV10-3,TGTGCCATCAGTGATCCGTGGAGCCTGGCGGACAACGAGCAGTACTTC,CAISDPWSLADNEQYF
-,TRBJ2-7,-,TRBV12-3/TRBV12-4,TGTGCCAGCAGTTTGGGGTGGGGGAGGATCTACGAGCAGTACTTC,CASSLGWGRIYEQYF
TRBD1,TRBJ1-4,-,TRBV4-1,TGCGCCAGCAGCCAAACAGGGGAGGAACTGTTTTTT,CASSQTGEELFF
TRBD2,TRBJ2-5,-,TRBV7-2,TGTGCCAGCACACGGGGGGGAGAGACCCAGTACTTC,CASTRGGETQYF
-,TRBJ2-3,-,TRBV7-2,TGTGCCAGCAGCTTGGCCGACCAGCAGTATTTT,CASSLADQQYF
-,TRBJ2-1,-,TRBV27,TGTGCCAGCAGTTCAGGCCGGTGGGATGAGCAGTTCTTC,CASSSGRWDEQFF
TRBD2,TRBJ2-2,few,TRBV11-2,TGTGCCAGCAGCCCATATAGCGGGGAAAACACCGGGGAGCTGTTTTTT,CASSPYSGENTGELFF
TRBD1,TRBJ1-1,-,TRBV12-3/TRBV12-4,TGTGCCAGCAGTTTGGCTCGGGACAGAGACACTGAAGCTTTCTTT,CASSLARDRDTEAFF
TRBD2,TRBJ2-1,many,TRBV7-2,TGTGCCAGCAGCCCCCGTAGCGGGGGAGACTACAATGAGCAGTTCTTC,CASSPRSGGDYNEQFF
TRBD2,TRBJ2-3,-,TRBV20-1,TGCAGTGCTAAGCGGGGGACTACAGATACGCAGTATTTT,CSAKRGTTDTQYF
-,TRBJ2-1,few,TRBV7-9,TGTGCCAGCAGCTTAGTCGTGGGGGCGCGGAATGAGCAGTTCTTC,CASSLVVGARNEQFF